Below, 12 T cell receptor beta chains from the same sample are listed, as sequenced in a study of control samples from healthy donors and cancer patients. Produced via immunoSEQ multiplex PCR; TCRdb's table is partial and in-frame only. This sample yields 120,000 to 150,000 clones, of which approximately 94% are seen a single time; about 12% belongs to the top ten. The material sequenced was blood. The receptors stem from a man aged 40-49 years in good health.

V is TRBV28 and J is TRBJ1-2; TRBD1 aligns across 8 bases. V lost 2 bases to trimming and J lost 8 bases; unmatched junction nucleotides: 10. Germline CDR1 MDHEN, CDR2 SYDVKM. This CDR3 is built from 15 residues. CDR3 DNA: TGTGCCAGCAGTTTAGCCGCCGGACAGGGCCGGGGCTACACCTTC. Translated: CASSLAAGQGRGYTF.

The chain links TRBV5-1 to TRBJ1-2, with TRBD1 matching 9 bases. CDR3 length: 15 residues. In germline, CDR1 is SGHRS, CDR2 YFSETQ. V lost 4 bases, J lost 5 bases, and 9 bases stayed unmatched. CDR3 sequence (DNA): TGCGCCAGCAGCGTTACAGGGGGCAACGCGTATGGCTACACCTTC. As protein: CASSVTGGNAYGYTF.

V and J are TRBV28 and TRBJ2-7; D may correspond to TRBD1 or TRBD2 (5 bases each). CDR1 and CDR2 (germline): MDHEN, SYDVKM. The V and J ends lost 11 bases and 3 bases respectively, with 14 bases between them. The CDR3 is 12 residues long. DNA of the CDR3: TGTGCCGCTACGGGGACCTACTACGAGCAGTACTTC. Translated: CAATGTYYEQYF.

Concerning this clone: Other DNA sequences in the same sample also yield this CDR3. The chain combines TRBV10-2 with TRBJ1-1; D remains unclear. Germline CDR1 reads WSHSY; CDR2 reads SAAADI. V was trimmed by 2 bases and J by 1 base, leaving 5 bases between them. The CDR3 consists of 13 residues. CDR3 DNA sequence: TGCGCCAGCAGTGAGCTTCCGAACACTGAAGCTTTCTTT. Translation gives CASSELPNTEAFF.

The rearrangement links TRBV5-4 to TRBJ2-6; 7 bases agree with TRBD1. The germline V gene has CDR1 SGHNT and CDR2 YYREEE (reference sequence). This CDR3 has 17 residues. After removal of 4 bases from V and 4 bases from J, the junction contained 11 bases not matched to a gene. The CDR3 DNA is TGTGCCAGCAGCACAAATGACAGGGCGGCGGGGGCCAACGTCCTGACTTTC. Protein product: CASSTNDRAAGANVLTF.

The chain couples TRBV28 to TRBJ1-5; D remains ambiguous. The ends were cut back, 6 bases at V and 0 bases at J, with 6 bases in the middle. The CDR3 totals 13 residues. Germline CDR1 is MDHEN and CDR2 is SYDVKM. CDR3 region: CASRSNSNQPQHF. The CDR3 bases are TGTGCCAGCAGATCTAATAGCAATCAGCCCCAGCATTTT.

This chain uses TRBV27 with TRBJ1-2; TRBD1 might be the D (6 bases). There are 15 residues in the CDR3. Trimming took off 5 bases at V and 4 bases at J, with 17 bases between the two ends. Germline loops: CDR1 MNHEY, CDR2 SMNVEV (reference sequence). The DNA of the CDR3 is TGTGCCAGCAGTCTAACGGGGGCTTCGGTCTATGGCTACACCTTC. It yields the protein CASSLTGASVYGYTF.

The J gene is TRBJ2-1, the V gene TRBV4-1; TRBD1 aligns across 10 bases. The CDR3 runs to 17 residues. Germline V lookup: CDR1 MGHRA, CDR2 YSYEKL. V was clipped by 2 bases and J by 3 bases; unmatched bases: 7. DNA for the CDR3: TGCGCCAGCAGCCAACCCCGCCGGGACAGGGGCTACAATGAGCAGTTCTTC. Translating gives CASSQPRRDRGYNEQFF.

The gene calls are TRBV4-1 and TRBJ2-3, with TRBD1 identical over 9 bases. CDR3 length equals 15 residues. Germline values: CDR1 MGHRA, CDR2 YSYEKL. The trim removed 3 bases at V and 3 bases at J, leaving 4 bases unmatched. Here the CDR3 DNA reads TGCGCCAGCAGCCAGGCCGGGACAGGGACAGATACGCAGTATTTT. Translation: CASSQAGTGTDTQYF.

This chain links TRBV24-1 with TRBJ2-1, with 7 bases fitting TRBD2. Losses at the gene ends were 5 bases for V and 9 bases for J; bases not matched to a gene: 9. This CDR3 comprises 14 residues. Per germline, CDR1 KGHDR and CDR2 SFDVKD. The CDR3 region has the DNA TGTGCCACCAGTGGGAGGACTAGTATAAGTGAGCAGTTCTTC. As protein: CATSGRTSISEQFF.

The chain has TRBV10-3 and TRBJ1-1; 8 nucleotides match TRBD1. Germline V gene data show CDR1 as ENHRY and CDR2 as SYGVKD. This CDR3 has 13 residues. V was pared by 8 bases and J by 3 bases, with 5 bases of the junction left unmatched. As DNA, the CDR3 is TGTGCCATCGGACCGGACAGGGACACTGAAGCTTTCTTT. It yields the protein CAIGPDRDTEAFF.

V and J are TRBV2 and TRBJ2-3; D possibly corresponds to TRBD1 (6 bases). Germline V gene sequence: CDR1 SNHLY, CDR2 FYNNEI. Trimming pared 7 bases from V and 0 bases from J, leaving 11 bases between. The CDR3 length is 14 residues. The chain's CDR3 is CASKDRLSTDTQYF. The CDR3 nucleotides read TGTGCCAGCAAGGACAGATTAAGCACAGATACGCAGTATTTT.